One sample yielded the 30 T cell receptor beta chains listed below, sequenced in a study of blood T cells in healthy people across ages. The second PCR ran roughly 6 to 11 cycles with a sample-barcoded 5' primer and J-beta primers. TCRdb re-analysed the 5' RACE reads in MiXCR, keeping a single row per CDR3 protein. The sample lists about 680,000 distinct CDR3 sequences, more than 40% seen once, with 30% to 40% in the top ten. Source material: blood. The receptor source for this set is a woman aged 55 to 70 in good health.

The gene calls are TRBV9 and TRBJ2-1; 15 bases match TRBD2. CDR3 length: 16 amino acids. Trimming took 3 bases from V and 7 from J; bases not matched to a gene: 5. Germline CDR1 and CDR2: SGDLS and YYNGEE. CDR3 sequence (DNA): TGTGCCAGCAGCGGGACTAGCGGGAGGGTAGGTAATGAGCAGTTCTTC. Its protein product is CASSGTSGRVGNEQFF.

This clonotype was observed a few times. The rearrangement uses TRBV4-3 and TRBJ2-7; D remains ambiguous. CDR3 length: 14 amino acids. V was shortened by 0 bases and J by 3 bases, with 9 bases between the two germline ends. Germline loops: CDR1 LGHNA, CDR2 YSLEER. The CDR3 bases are TGCGCCAGCAGCCAAGACCCCGACTTCTACGAGCAGTACTTC. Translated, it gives CASSQDPDFYEQYF.

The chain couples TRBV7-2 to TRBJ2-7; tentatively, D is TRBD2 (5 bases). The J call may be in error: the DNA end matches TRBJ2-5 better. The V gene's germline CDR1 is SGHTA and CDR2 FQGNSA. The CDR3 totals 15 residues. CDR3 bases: TGTGCCAGCAGCCCCAGCCGGGGTTCTGCTGAGACCCAGTACTTC. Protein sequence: CASSPSRGSAETQYF.

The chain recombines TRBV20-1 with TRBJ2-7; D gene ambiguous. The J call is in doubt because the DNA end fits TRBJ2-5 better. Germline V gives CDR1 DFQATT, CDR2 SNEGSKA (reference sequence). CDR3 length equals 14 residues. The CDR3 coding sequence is TGCAGTGCTAGAGATCGTAGGTTTGGAGAGACCCAGTACTTC. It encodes CSARDRRFGETQYF.

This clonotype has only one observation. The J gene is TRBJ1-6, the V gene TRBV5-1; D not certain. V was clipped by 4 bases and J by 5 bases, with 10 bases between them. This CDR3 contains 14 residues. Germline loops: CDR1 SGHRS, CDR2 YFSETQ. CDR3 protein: CASSVGENNSPLHF. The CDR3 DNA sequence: TGCGCCAGCAGCGTCGGTGAAAATAATTCACCCCTCCACTTT.

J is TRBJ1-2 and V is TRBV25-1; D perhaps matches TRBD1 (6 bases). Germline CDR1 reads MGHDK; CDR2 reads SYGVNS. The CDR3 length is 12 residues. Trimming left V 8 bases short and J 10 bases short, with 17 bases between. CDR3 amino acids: CASRGRGHDYTF. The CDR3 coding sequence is TGTGCCAGCCGGGGGAGGGGACATGACTACACCTTC.

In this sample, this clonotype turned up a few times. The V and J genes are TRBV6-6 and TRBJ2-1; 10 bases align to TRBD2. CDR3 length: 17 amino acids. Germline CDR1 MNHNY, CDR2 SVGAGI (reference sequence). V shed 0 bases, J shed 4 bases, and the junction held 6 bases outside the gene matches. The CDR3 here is CASSYSNLAGVYNEQFF. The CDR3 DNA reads TGTGCCAGCAGTTACTCGAATCTAGCGGGAGTATACAATGAGCAGTTCTTC.

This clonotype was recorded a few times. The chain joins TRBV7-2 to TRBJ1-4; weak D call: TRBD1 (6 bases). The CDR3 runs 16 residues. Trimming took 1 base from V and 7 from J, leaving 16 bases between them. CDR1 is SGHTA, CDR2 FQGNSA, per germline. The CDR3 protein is CASSLGGQKRGEKLFF. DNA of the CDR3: TGTGCCAGCAGCTTAGGGGGACAAAAGAGAGGTGAAAAACTGTTTTTT. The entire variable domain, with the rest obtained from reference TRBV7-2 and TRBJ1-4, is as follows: GAGVSQSPSNKVTEKGKDVELRCDPISGHTALYWYRQSLGQGLEFLIYFQGNSAPDKSGLPSDRFSAERTGGSVSTLTIQRTQQEDSAVYLCASSLGGQKRGEKLFFGSGTQLSVL.

DNA of the CDR3: TGCGCCAGCAGCCAAAGACGAGGGACAGGGGGCGGCTATGGCTACACCTTC. Its translation is CASSQRRGTGGGYGYTF. V gene TRBV4-3 combines with J gene TRBJ1-2; TRBD1 matches at 12 bases. Looked up from germline, CDR1 is LGHNA and CDR2 is YSLEER. The length of the CDR3 is 17 residues. Germline trimming cut 2 bases from V and 4 bases from J; bases unmatched to any gene: 8.

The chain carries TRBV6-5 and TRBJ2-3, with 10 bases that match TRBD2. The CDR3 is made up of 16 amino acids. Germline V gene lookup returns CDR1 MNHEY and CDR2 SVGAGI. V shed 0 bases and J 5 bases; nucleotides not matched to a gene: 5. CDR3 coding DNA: TGTGCCAGCAGTTACTCTTTGGCTAGCGGGAGAGATACGCAGTATTTT. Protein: CASSYSLASGRDTQYF.

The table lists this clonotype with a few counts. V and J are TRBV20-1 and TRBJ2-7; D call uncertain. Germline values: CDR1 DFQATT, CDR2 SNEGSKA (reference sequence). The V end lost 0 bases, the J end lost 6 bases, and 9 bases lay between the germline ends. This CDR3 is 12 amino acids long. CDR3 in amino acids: CSARDYASEQYF. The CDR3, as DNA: TGCAGTGCTAGAGATTACGCCTCCGAGCAGTACTTC.

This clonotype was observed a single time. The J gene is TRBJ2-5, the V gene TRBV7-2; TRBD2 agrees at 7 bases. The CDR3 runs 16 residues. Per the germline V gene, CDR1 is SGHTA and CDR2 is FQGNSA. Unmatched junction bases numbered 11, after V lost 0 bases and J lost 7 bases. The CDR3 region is CASSLAGEGRVGTQYF. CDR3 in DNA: TGTGCCAGCAGCTTAGCTGGGGAGGGCCGCGTCGGGACCCAGTACTTC.

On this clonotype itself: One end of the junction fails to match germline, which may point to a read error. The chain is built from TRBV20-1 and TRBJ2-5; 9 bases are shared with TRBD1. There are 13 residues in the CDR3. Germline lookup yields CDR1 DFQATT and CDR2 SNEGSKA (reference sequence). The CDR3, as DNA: TGCAGTGCAAGCGGGACAGGGCAAGAGATCCAGTACTTC. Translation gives CSASGTGQEIQYF.

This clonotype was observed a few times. The CDR3 bases are TGTGCCAGCCTCGGACGCCCTGGACAGGGAAAGCGCGAGCAGTACTTC. This translates into CASLGRPGQGKREQYF. The chain recombines TRBV27 with TRBJ2-7; 8 bases are shared with TRBD1. The CDR3 consists of 16 residues. The J segment lost 6 bases and the V segment lost 8 bases, leaving 18 bases of the junction unmatched. The germline CDR1 and CDR2 sequences are MNHEY and SMNVEV (reference sequence).

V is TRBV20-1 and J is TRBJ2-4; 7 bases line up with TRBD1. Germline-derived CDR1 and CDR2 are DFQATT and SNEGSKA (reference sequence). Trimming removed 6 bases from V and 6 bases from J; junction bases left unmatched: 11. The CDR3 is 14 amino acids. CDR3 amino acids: CSARDSQSGNIQYF. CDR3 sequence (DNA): TGCAGTGCCCGGGACAGCCAATCGGGAAACATTCAGTACTTC.

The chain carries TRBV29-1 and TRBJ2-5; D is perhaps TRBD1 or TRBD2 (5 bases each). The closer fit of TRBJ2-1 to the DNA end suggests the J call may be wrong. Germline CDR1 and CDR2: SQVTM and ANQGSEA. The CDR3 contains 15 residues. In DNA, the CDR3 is TGCAGCGTTGCAGCAGGGACGGATCTCCAAGAGACCCAGTTCTTC. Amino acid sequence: CSVAAGTDLQETQFF.

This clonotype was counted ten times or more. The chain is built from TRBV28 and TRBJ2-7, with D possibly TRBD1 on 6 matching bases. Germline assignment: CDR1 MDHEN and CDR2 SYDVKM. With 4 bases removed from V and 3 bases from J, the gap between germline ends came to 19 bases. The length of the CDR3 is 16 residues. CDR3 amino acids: CASSSLNPGTYYEQYF. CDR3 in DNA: TGTGCCAGCAGTTCCCTTAATCCCGGGACATACTACGAGCAGTACTTC.

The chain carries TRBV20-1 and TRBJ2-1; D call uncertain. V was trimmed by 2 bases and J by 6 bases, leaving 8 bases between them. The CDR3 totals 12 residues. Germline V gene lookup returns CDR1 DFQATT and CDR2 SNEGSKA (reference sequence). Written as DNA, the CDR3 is TGCAGTGCTAGACAAGCGCGCAATGAGCAGTTCTTC. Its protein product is CSARQARNEQFF.

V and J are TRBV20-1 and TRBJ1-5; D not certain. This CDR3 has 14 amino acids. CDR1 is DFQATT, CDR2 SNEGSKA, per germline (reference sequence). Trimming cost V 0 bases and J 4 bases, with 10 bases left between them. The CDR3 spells CSARDLTGNQPQHF. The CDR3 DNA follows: TGCAGTGCTAGAGATCTGACCGGAAATCAGCCCCAGCATTTT.

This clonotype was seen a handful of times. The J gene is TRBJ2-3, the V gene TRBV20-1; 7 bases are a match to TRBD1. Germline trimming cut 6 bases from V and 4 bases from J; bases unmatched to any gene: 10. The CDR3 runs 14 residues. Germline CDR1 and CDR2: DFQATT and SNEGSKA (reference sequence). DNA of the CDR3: TGCAGTGCCCACTCGACAGGGACAGCAGATACGCAGTATTTT. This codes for CSAHSTGTADTQYF.

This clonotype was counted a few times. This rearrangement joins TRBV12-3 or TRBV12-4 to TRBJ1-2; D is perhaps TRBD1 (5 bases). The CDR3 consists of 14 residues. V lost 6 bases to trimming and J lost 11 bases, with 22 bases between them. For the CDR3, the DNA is TGTGCCAGCAGACCTGGGGACCGTGTGGATCAGTACACCTTC. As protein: CASRPGDRVDQYTF.

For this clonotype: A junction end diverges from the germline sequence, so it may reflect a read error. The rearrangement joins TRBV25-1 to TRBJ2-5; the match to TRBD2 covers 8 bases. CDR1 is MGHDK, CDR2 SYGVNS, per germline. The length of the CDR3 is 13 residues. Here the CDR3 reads CAGSEGLAGKQYF. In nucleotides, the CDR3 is TGTGCCGGCAGTGAAGGACTAGCAGGAAAGCAGTACTTC.

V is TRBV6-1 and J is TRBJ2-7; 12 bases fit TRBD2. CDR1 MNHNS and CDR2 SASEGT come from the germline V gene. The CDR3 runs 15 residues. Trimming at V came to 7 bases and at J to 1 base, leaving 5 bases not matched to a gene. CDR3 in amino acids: CASTLLAGGSYEQYF. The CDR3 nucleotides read TGTGCCAGCACCTTACTAGCGGGAGGTTCCTACGAGCAGTACTTC.

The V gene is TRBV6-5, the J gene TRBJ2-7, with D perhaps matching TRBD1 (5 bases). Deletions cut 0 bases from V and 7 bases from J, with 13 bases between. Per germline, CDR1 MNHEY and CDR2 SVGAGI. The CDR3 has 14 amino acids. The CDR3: CASSYSNPGNEQYF. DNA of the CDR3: TGTGCCAGCAGTTACTCGAATCCAGGGAATGAGCAGTACTTC.

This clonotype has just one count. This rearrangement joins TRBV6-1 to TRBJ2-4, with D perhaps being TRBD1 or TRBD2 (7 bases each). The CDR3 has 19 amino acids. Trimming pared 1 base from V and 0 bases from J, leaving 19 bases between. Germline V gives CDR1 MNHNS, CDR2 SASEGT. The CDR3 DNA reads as TGTGCCAGCAGTGAAGAATACAGGGGACTAAAAATAGCCAAAAACATTCAGTACTTC. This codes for CASSEEYRGLKIAKNIQYF.

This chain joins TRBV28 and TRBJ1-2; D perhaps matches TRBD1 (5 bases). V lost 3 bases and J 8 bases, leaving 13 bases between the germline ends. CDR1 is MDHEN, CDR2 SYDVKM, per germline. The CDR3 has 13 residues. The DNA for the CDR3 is TGTGCCAGCAGTTTGGGGGGGTTTCTGGGCTACACCTTC. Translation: CASSLGGFLGYTF.

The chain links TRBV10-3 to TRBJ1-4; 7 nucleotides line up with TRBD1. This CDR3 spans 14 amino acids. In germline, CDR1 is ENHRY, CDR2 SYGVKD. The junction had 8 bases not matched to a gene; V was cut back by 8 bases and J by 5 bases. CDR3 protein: CAIGSRGQNEKLFF. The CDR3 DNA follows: TGTGCCATCGGGTCCAGGGGACAGAATGAAAAACTGTTTTTT.

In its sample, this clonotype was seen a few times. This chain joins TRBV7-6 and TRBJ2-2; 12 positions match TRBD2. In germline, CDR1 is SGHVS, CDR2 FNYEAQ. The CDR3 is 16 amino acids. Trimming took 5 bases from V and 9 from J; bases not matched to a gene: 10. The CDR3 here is CASSHPGLAGERELFF. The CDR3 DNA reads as TGTGCCAGCAGCCACCCGGGACTAGCGGGTGAGAGGGAGCTGTTTTTT.

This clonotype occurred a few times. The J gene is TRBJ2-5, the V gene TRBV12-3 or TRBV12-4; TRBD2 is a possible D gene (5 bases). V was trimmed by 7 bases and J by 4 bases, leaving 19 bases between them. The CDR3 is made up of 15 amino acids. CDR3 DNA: TGTGCCAGCAACCCGCCGGACGGGGAGTTAGAGACCCAGTACTTC. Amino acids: CASNPPDGELETQYF.

In DNA form, the CDR3 reads TGTGCCAGCATGGCGGGAATTTCCGCAGATACGCAGTATTTT. Protein sequence: CASMAGISADTQYF. The chain has TRBV2 and TRBJ2-3; a possible D gene is TRBD2 (6 bases). Germline V gene data show CDR1 as SNHLY and CDR2 as FYNNEI. Trimming took 7 bases from V and 4 from J, leaving 15 bases between them. This CDR3 region has 14 residues.